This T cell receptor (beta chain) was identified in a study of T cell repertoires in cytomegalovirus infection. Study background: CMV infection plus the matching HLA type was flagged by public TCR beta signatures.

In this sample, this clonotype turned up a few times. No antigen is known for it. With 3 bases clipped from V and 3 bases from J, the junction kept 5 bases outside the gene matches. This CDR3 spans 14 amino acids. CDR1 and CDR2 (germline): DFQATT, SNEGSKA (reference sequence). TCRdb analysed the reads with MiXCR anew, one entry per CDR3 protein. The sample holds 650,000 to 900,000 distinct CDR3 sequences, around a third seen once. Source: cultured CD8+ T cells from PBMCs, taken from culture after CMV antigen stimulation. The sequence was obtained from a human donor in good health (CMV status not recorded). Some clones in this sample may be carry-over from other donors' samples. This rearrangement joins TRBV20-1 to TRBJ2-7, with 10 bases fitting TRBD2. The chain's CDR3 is CSASPSGGYYEQYV. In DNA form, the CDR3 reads TGCAGTGCTAGTCCTAGCGGGGGCTACTACGAGCAGTACGTC.